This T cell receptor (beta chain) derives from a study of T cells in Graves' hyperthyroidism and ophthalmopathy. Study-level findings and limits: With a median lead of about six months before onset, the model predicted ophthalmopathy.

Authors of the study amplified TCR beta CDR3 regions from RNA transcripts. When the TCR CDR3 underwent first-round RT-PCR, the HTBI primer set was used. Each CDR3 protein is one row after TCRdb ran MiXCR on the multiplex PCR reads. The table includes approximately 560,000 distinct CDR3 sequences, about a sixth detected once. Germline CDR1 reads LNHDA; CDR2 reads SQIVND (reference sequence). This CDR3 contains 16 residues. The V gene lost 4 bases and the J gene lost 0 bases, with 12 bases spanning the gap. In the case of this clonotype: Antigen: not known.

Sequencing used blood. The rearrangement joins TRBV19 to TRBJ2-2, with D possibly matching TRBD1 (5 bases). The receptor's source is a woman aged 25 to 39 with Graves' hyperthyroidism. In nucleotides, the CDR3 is TGTGCCAGTAGTAGGGGCCGAGGAGCGAACACCGGGGAGCTGTTTTTT. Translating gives CASSRGRGANTGELFF.